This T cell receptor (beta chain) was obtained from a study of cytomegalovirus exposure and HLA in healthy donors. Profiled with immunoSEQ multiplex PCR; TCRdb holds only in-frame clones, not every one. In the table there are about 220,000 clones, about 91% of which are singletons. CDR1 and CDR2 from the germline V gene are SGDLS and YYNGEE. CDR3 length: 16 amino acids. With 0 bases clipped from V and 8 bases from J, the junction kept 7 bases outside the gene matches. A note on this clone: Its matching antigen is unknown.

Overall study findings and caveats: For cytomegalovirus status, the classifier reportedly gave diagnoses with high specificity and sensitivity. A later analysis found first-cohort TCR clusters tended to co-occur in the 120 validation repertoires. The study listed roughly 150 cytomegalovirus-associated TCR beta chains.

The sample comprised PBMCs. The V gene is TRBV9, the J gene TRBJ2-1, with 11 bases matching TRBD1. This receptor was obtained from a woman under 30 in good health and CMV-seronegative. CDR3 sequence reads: CASSVDRTGGIDEQFF. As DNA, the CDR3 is TGTGCCAGCAGCGTAGACAGGACAGGGGGCATCGATGAGCAGTTCTTC.